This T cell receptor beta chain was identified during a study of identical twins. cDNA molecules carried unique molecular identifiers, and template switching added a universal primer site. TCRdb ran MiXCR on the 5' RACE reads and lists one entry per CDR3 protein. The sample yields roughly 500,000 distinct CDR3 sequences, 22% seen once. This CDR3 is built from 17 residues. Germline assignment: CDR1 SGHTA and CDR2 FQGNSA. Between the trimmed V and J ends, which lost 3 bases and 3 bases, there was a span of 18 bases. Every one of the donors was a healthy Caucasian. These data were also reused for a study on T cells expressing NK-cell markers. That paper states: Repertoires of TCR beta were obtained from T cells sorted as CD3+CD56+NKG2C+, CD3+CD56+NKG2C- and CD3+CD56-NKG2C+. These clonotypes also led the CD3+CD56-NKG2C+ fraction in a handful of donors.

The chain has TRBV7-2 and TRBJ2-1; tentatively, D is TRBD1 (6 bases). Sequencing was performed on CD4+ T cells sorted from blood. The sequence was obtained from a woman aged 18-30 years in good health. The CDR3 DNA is TGTGCCAGCAGCTTTAGAGAAAGGGGCAGGGGCTACAATGAGCAGTTCTTC. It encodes CASSFRERGRGYNEQFF.